The 30 T cell receptor beta chains below come from one sample, sequenced in a study of blood T cell repertoires in COVID-19. This table comes from immunoSEQ multiplex PCR, and its TCRdb copy is limited to in-frame clones, with some not included. The profile shows under 250,000 clones, 65% to 85% of them singletons. Sequences were obtained from peripheral blood. These receptors all come from a human donor in a cohort sampled during active COVID-19.

This chain uses TRBV20-1 with TRBJ1-5; D remains unclear. There are 13 residues in the CDR3. V lost 3 bases, J lost 3 bases, and 9 bases lay in between. Germline V gene sequence: CDR1 DFQATT, CDR2 SNEGSKA (reference sequence). The DNA for the CDR3 is TGCAGTGCTAGTACCCAACTCAATCAGCCCCAGCATTTT. Protein: CSASTQLNQPQHF.

The chain uses TRBV10-3 and TRBJ1-1; no firm D call. Trimming shortened V by 8 bases and J by 0 bases, and 13 bases separated the two germline ends. Germline V CDR1 and CDR2: ENHRY, SYGVKD. The CDR3 runs to 14 residues. The CDR3 here is CAIRGISMNTEAFF. The CDR3 coding sequence is TGTGCCATCCGAGGCATATCCATGAACACTGAAGCTTTCTTT.

The chain's CDR3 is CASSRGTTRGNTEAFF. CDR3 in DNA: TGTGCCAGCAGCCGCGGGACCACGAGGGGGAACACTGAAGCTTTCTTT. The chain carries TRBV14 and TRBJ1-1, with D tentatively TRBD1 (5 bases). Trimming pared 4 bases from V and 1 base from J, leaving 16 bases between. CDR1 is SGHDN and CDR2 is FVKESK in the germline V gene. The CDR3 extends over 16 amino acids.

This clone was seen ten or more times. The chain recombines TRBV6-2 or TRBV6-3 with TRBJ2-4, with D maybe TRBD1 (6 bases). Germline V gene data show CDR1 as MNHEY and CDR2 as SVGEGT. The CDR3 contains 17 residues. V was trimmed by 2 bases and J by 0 bases, leaving 14 bases between them. The CDR3 sequence: CASSYEEGHLAKNIQYF. DNA of the CDR3: TGTGCCAGCAGTTACGAAGAGGGACACTTAGCCAAAAACATTCAGTACTTC.

The chain combines TRBV6-5 with TRBJ2-7, with TRBD2 identical over 7 bases. The CDR3 runs 15 residues. V shed 2 bases and J 5 bases; nucleotides not matched to a gene: 9. Germline V gives CDR1 MNHEY, CDR2 SVGAGI. The DNA for the CDR3 is TGTGCCAGCAGTTACGCCAGGACTAGTATCCACGAGCAGTACTTC. Translating gives CASSYARTSIHEQYF.

This chain uses TRBV10-3 with TRBJ2-3; tentative D call: TRBD2 (5 bases). V shed 2 bases and J shed 2 bases, with 11 bases lying between them. Germline CDR1 ENHRY, CDR2 SYGVKD. The CDR3 sequence is 15 residues long. CDR3 DNA: TGTGCCATCAGTGAGGTAGGAGGCAACACAGATACGCAGTATTTT. It encodes CAISEVGGNTDTQYF.

The rearrangement uses TRBV5-6 and TRBJ2-7; 10 nucleotides line up with TRBD2. V dropped 1 base and J dropped 5; count of bases not matched to a gene: 3. The CDR3 has 14 residues. Germline values: CDR1 SGHDT, CDR2 YYEEEE. The DNA of the CDR3 is TGTGCCAGCAGCTTGTTGCTAGCGGGAGACGAGCAGTACTTC. Residues: CASSLLLAGDEQYF.

This clone was observed a few times. The rearrangement uses TRBV20-1 and TRBJ1-1, with D perhaps TRBD1 (5 bases). Trimming stripped 7 bases from V and 0 bases from J, with 6 bases between. The CDR3 is 11 amino acids. CDR1 is DFQATT, CDR2 SNEGSKA, per germline (reference sequence). CDR3 nucleotides: TGCAGTGAGGGGATGAACACTGAAGCTTTCTTT. Protein: CSEGMNTEAFF.

The J gene is TRBJ2-7, the V gene TRBV28, with 10 bases that match TRBD2. CDR3 length: 14 amino acids. The ends lost 3 bases at V and 9 bases at J; junction bases unmatched: 8. The V gene's germline CDR1 is MDHEN and CDR2 SYDVKM. The CDR3 sequence is CASSFLAGADGQYF. In DNA, the CDR3 is TGTGCCAGCAGTTTCCTAGCGGGGGCCGACGGGCAGTACTTC.

V is TRBV9 and J is TRBJ1-1; 7 positions match TRBD1. The V gene end was trimmed by 7 bases and the J gene end by 4 bases; junction bases not matched to a gene: 7. CDR3 length: 13 residues. Looked up from germline, CDR1 is SGDLS and CDR2 is YYNGEE. The CDR3 nucleotides read TGTGCCAGCGGAGGGGGCAGGGGCACTGAAGCTTTCTTT. It specifies CASGGGRGTEAFF.

This clone appeared a single time. The chain uses TRBV19 and TRBJ2-5; D call uncertain. V was shortened by 2 bases and J by 5 bases, with 9 bases between the two germline ends. The CDR3 length is 13 residues. The germline gives CDR1 LNHDA, CDR2 SQIVND (reference sequence). This CDR3 is CASSIPPSETQYF. CDR3 sequence (DNA): TGTGCCAGTAGTATACCCCCCTCTGAGACCCAGTACTTC.

This clone appeared a single time. The DNA of the CDR3 is TGTGCCAGCAGTTTCCGGGTTCGTAGCACAGATACGCAGTATTTT. Protein: CASSFRVRSTDTQYF. The gene calls are TRBV28 and TRBJ2-3, with D unclear. The CDR3 covers 15 residues. Germline lookup yields CDR1 MDHEN and CDR2 SYDVKM. V lost 3 bases, J lost 0 bases, and 10 bases lay in between. The full variable domain, in which reference TRBV28 and TRBJ2-3 provide the parts outside the CDR3, is DVKVTQSSRYLVKRTGEKVFLECVQDMDHENMFWYRQDPGLGLRLIYFSYDVKMKEKGDIPEGYSVSREKKERFSLILESASTNQTSMYLCASSFRVRSTDTQYFGPGTRLTVL.

The chain links TRBV25-1 to TRBJ2-3, with D maybe TRBD2 (5 bases). Germline V lookup: CDR1 MGHDK, CDR2 SYGVNS. V was cut by 7 bases and J by 1 base, with 6 bases left in between. The CDR3 consists of 12 residues. CDR3 amino acids: CASMRGTDTQYF. The CDR3, as DNA: TGTGCCAGCATGCGGGGCACAGATACGCAGTATTTT. Together with reference TRBV25-1 and TRBJ2-3, the CDR3 gives the full variable domain: EADIYQTPRYLVIGTGKKITLECSQTMGHDKMYWYQQDPGMELHLIHYSYGVNSTEKGDLSSESTVSRIRTEHFPLTLESARPSHTSQYLCASMRGTDTQYFGPGTRLTVL.

V is TRBV27 and J is TRBJ2-1, with TRBD2 matching 11 bases. V was clipped by 5 bases and J by 6 bases; unmatched bases: 9. Germline V CDR1 and CDR2: MNHEY, SMNVEV (reference sequence). The CDR3 loop spans 16 amino acids. In nucleotides, the CDR3 is TGTGCCAGCAGTACCCTAGCGGGAGGTCTTTTCAATGAGCAGTTCTTC. Protein sequence: CASSTLAGGLFNEQFF.

This chain joins TRBV5-4 and TRBJ1-1, with D uncertain. Germline assignment: CDR1 SGHNT and CDR2 YYREEE (reference sequence). V was clipped by 3 bases and J by 1 base, with 10 bases between them. This CDR3 is built from 14 residues. For the CDR3, the DNA is TGTGCCAGCAGCTCAGAACTAGCGAACACTGAAGCTTTCTTT. As protein: CASSSELANTEAFF.

The table lists this clone with a few counts. CDR3 amino acids: CASSTQGTGELFF. CDR3 sequence (DNA): TGTGCCAGCAGCACACAGGGAACCGGGGAGCTGTTTTTT. The rearrangement links TRBV7-9 to TRBJ2-2; weak D call: TRBD1 (6 bases). CDR1 is SEHNR and CDR2 is FQNEAQ in the germline V gene (reference sequence). With 5 bases removed from V and 5 bases from J, the gap between germline ends came to 9 bases. The CDR3 loop spans 13 amino acids.

The V and J genes are TRBV7-2 and TRBJ1-3; 7 bases are a match to TRBD1. The length of the CDR3 is 15 residues. V lost 6 bases and J lost 0; bases outside the gene matches: 5. The germline gives CDR1 SGHTA, CDR2 FQGNSA. This CDR3 is CASSQTGLSGNTIYF. The CDR3 DNA is TGTGCCAGCAGTCAGACAGGGCTCTCTGGAAACACCATATATTTT.

The chain joins TRBV27 to TRBJ1-2; 8 bases align to TRBD1. CDR1 and CDR2 from the germline V gene are MNHEY and SMNVEV (reference sequence). The CDR3 runs 15 residues. With 7 bases clipped from V and 8 bases from J, the junction kept 15 bases outside the gene matches. CDR3 region: CASTLQQAGTGGYTF. DNA for the CDR3: TGTGCCAGCACCCTCCAGCAGGCCGGGACAGGAGGCTACACCTTC.

This clone was found once. The DNA of the CDR3 is TGTGCCAGCAGTGAACATGGGCGGGTTAGCGGTTACAATGAGCAGTTCTTC. This codes for CASSEHGRVSGYNEQFF. The chain carries TRBV6-1 and TRBJ2-1; D perhaps matches TRBD2 (6 bases). Trimming took 2 bases from V and 4 from J, leaving 18 bases between them. CDR1 is MNHNS and CDR2 is SASEGT in the germline V gene. The CDR3 runs 17 residues.

The chain couples TRBV29-1 to TRBJ2-1, with 8 bases fitting TRBD2. Germline CDR1 SQVTM, CDR2 ANQGSEA. The length of the CDR3 is 13 residues. V shed 7 bases, J shed 8 bases, and the junction held 10 bases outside the gene matches. The CDR3 sequence: CSGKGLAGDEQFF. The CDR3 DNA reads as TGCAGCGGAAAAGGCCTAGCGGGCGATGAGCAGTTCTTC.

The rearrangement uses TRBV29-1 and TRBJ2-1; 8 bases line up with TRBD2. The V and J ends lost 6 bases and 6 bases, in that order; junction bases with no gene match: 13. The CDR3 loop spans 15 amino acids. Germline V gene sequence: CDR1 SQVTM, CDR2 ANQGSEA. The DNA for the CDR3 is TGCAGCGTCTCTAGCGGGTACCGCGGACGCAATGAGCAGTTCTTC. Its translation is CSVSSGYRGRNEQFF.

This chain connects TRBV7-6 to TRBJ1-2; 10 bases align to TRBD1. Germline loops: CDR1 SGHVS, CDR2 FNYEAQ. This CDR3 contains 14 residues. The ends lost 1 base at V and 6 bases at J; junction bases unmatched: 2. This CDR3 reads CASSLVGTGDGYTF. The CDR3 region has the DNA TGTGCCAGCAGCTTAGTAGGGACAGGGGATGGCTACACCTTC. The variable domain in full, completed from reference TRBV7-6 and TRBJ1-2, reads GAGVSQSPRYKVTKRGQDVALRCDPISGHVSLYWYRQALGQGPEFLTYFNYEAQQDKSGLPNDRFSAERPEGSISTLTIQRTEQRDSAMYRCASSLVGTGDGYTFGSGTRLTVV.

V gene TRBV28 combines with J gene TRBJ1-5, with TRBD1 matching 7 bases. Per germline, CDR1 MDHEN and CDR2 SYDVKM. V shed 3 bases and J 2 bases; nucleotides not matched to a gene: 10. The CDR3 runs to 17 residues. The CDR3 here is CASSFVGTESGNQPQHF. Here the CDR3 DNA reads TGTGCCAGCAGTTTTGTGGGGACAGAAAGTGGCAATCAGCCCCAGCATTTT. The full variable domain, in which reference TRBV28 and TRBJ1-5 provide the parts outside the CDR3, is DVKVTQSSRYLVKRTGEKVFLECVQDMDHENMFWYRQDPGLGLRLIYFSYDVKMKEKGDIPEGYSVSREKKERFSLILESASTNQTSMYLCASSFVGTESGNQPQHFGDGTRLSIL.

The chain joins TRBV23-1 to TRBJ2-1; 8 positions agree with TRBD2. TRBV23-1 counts as an open reading frame of uncertain function. This CDR3 region has 17 residues. Trimming cost V 0 bases and J 5 bases; bases outside gene matches: 9. The CDR3 spells CASSQSWEAGDDNEQFF. DNA of the CDR3: TGCGCCAGCAGTCAATCTTGGGAAGCGGGGGACGACAATGAGCAGTTCTTC.

This rearrangement joins TRBV28 to TRBJ1-6; TRBD1 is a possible D gene (6 bases). The CDR3 is 14 amino acids. Germline values: CDR1 MDHEN, CDR2 SYDVKM. The V end was cut by 4 bases, the J end by 7 bases, with 11 bases between. CDR3 in DNA: TGTGCCAGCAGTTCGGGACACCAAAATTCACCCCTCCACTTT. This translates into CASSSGHQNSPLHF.

The chain has TRBV6-5 and TRBJ2-2; D gene ambiguous. Germline-derived CDR1 and CDR2 are MNHEY and SVGAGI. The CDR3 totals 11 residues. V gave up 4 bases and J gave up 6 bases, with 3 bases separating them. The CDR3 is CASSFAGELFF. The CDR3 DNA is TGTGCCAGCAGTTTCGCCGGGGAGCTGTTTTTT.

The chain links TRBV11-2 to TRBJ1-5; 9 nucleotides line up with TRBD1. Germline V gives CDR1 SGHAT, CDR2 FQNNGV. This CDR3 has 14 residues. V dropped 4 bases and J dropped 5; count of bases not matched to a gene: 3. CDR3 coding DNA: TGTGCCAGCAGCTCGAGGACAGGGGATCAGCCCCAGCATTTT. Translated: CASSSRTGDQPQHF.

This chain connects TRBV7-2 to TRBJ2-5, with 8 bases matching TRBD1. Trimming cost V 5 bases and J 7 bases; bases outside gene matches: 12. Germline values: CDR1 SGHTA, CDR2 FQGNSA. The CDR3 consists of 15 residues. The CDR3 protein is CASSAGQGSMGTQYF. CDR3 in DNA: TGTGCCAGCAGCGCCGGACAGGGAAGTATGGGGACCCAGTACTTC.

This clone appeared a few times. The chain combines TRBV7-2 with TRBJ1-2; 8 bases fit TRBD1. The trim removed 4 bases at V and 5 bases at J, leaving 9 bases unmatched. Germline CDR1 SGHTA, CDR2 FQGNSA. The CDR3 length is 15 residues. The CDR3 loop reads CASSSQGAMSYGYTF. CDR3 nucleotide sequence: TGTGCCAGCAGCTCCCAGGGGGCGATGAGTTATGGCTACACCTTC. Complete variable domain (other parts from reference TRBV7-2 and TRBJ1-2): GAGVSQSPSNKVTEKGKDVELRCDPISGHTALYWYRQSLGQGLEFLIYFQGNSAPDKSGLPSDRFSAERTGGSVSTLTIQRTQQEDSAVYLCASSSQGAMSYGYTFGSGTRLTVV.

The rearrangement uses TRBV2 and TRBJ1-2; D perhaps matches TRBD1 (5 bases). The V end was cut by 6 bases, the J end by 6 bases, with 17 bases between. The CDR3 contains 14 residues. Germline lookup yields CDR1 SNHLY and CDR2 FYNNEI. CDR3 nucleotides: TGTGCCAGCAGCCTCTTAGGAGGGGCAGATGGCTACACCTTC. Its translation: CASSLLGGADGYTF.